The T cell receptor beta chain under discussion was sequenced for a study of blood T cell repertoires in COVID-19. Original analysis: Nucleated cell number was recorded as an estimate derived from reference gene primer amplification. Some clones are missing from TCRdb's copy, which holds only in-frame ones; the method was immunoSEQ multiplex PCR. V and J calls and clone size are those listed in that table; D and trimming were worked out from the DNA. The data hold about 44,000 clones, with 80% to 90% observed a single time. This CDR3 has 13 amino acids. V was cut by 4 bases and J by 6 bases, with 15 bases left in between. Germline-derived CDR1 and CDR2 are SQVTM and ANQGSEA.

Sequenced material: peripheral blood. The origin of this receptor is a man in his sixties or seventies with active COVID-19. V usage is TRBV29-1 and J usage is TRBJ1-2; D call uncertain. CDR3 DNA sequence: TGCAGCGTTGGTCCCGGGAACGGAAATGGCTACACCTTC. Its translation: CSVGPGNGNGYTF.